Below, one TCR beta chain is given with its context. This entry is derived from a study of blood T cell repertoires in COVID-19. CDR1 MDHEN and CDR2 SYDVKM come from the germline V gene. Trimming took 5 bases from V and 5 from J, leaving 16 bases between them. This CDR3 has 15 amino acids. The assay was immunoSEQ multiplex PCR, and TCRdb's table has in-frame clones only and misses some. The repertoire holds 70,000 to 90,000 clones, with less than 85% as singletons. V and J are TRBV28 and TRBJ2-1, with a tentative D call TRBD2 (5 bases). The sequenced sample was peripheral blood. The clonotype comes from a human donor in a cohort sampled during active COVID-19. The DNA of the CDR3 is TGTGCCAGCAGTCCTCGGGTAGCGCCGAACAATGAGCAGTTCTTC. Translation: CASSPRVAPNNEQFF.